This T cell receptor beta chain was recovered during a study of blood T cell repertoires in COVID-19. Study information: The origin of the acute and convalescent COVID-19 samples was the United States, Italy and Spain. PBMCs, B-cell-depleted T cells, or T cells provided the cDNA or gDNA that made up the material.

Germline V gives CDR1 ENHRY, CDR2 SYGVKD. The CDR3 has 15 amino acids. After removal of 6 bases from V and 0 bases from J, the junction contained 5 bases not matched to a gene. Per the authors' pipeline: Estimation of nucleated cell counts relied on the amplification of reference gene primers. Generated by immunoSEQ multiplex PCR, the TCRdb table keeps only in-frame clones and is missing some. V, J and clone size were drawn from that table, and D and trimming were deduced from the DNA. The data show some 89,000 clones, with just under 90% seen just once and less than 20% held by the top ten. J is TRBJ2-4 and V is TRBV10-3; 7 nucleotides align to TRBD1. The specimen sequenced was peripheral blood. This receptor was identified in a human donor in a cohort sampled during active COVID-19. Here the CDR3 DNA reads TGTGCCATCAGCGATACAGGGGTAGCCAAAAACATTCAGTACTTC. Protein sequence: CAISDTGVAKNIQYF.